The 10 T cell receptor beta chains below come from one sample, sequenced in a study of cytomegalovirus exposure and HLA in healthy donors (TCRdb year 2017). Library method: the immunoSEQ multiplex PCR assay. The multiplex PCR relied on a mix of 60 forward primers for TCR Vbeta segments and 13 reverse primers for TCR Jbeta segments. TCRdb mirrors the immuneACCESS table, restricted to in-frame sequences. Some clones are absent from its copies; in checked studies, under half trace to an unresolved V gene, and the reason for the others is unknown. The sample table records some 130,000 clones; roughly 72% of these occur just once. In total, the top ten clones hold 5.5% to 8.5% of the sample. Sequenced input: PBMCs. The receptor source for this set is a male donor in good health and CMV-seronegative.

The chain uses TRBV7-9 and TRBJ2-1, with 8 bases identical to TRBD2. Germline V gene sequence: CDR1 SEHNR, CDR2 FQNEAQ (reference sequence). The V and J ends lost 9 bases and 3 bases, in that order; junction bases with no gene match: 10. This CDR3 is built from 15 residues. CDR3 amino acids: CASGAGRGDYNEQFF. Here the CDR3 DNA reads TGTGCCAGTGGGGCGGGGCGGGGGGACTACAATGAGCAGTTCTTC.

This clone was picked up a small number of times. The chain joins TRBV4-3 to TRBJ2-5, with D tentatively TRBD2 (5 bases). Germline CDR1 LGHNA, CDR2 YSLEER. The CDR3 covers 14 residues. The V end was cut by 0 bases, the J end by 6 bases, with 11 bases between. The CDR3 sequence: CASSQEGRSKTQYF. The CDR3 DNA reads as TGCGCCAGCAGCCAAGAGGGGAGATCGAAGACCCAGTACTTC.

The genes are TRBV29-1 and TRBJ2-7, with 12 bases fitting TRBD2. This CDR3 region has 15 residues. Trimming removed 4 bases from V and 0 bases from J; junction bases left unmatched: 4. From germline, CDR1 is SQVTM and CDR2 ANQGSEA. The CDR3 loop reads CSVVGTSGLSYEQYF. The DNA of the CDR3 is TGCAGCGTTGTAGGGACTAGCGGGCTCTCCTACGAGCAGTACTTC.

The V call is TRBV6-5, the J call TRBJ1-1; D is perhaps TRBD1 (6 bases). The CDR3 is made up of 14 amino acids. Germline CDR1 is MNHEY and CDR2 is SVGAGI. V was shortened by 5 bases and J by 1 base, with 11 bases between the two germline ends. Here the CDR3 reads CASSPSDRNTEAFF. The CDR3 DNA sequence: TGTGCCAGCAGTCCCTCGGACAGGAACACTGAAGCTTTCTTT.

This clone has a single count. Sequence at one end of the junction differs from germline and may be a read error. This chain links TRBV7-7 with TRBJ2-1; a weak D match, TRBD2 (5 bases). This CDR3 comprises 15 residues. Germline assignment: CDR1 SSHAT and CDR2 FNYEAQ (reference sequence). This CDR3 reads CASSSGTSSYNEQFF. The CDR3 nucleotides read TGTGCTAGCAGCTCAGGAACTAGTTCCTACAATGAGCAGTTCTTC. Supplemented by reference TRBV7-7 and TRBJ2-1, the full variable domain reads GAGVSQSPRYKVTKRGQDVTLRCDPISSHATLYWYQQALGQGPEFLTYFNYEAQPDKSGLPSDRFSAERPEGSISTLTIQRTEQRDSAMYRCASSSGTSSYNEQFFGPGTRLTVL.

This chain connects TRBV14 to TRBJ1-1, with unresolved D. This CDR3 is built from 15 residues. V was shortened by 4 bases and J by 3 bases, with 15 bases between the two germline ends. Germline assignment: CDR1 SGHDN and CDR2 FVKESK. This chain's CDR3 is CASSPAGLTYTEAFF. CDR3 in DNA: TGTGCCAGCAGCCCTGCGGGCCTTACCTACACTGAAGCTTTCTTT.

The chain links TRBV2 to TRBJ1-1, with D hard to call. The CDR3 is 11 amino acids. Trimming stripped 7 bases from V and 8 bases from J, with 11 bases between. Germline V gives CDR1 SNHLY, CDR2 FYNNEI. The chain's CDR3 is CASNLAGEAFF. CDR3 nucleotides: TGTGCCAGCAATTTGGCGGGCGAAGCTTTCTTT.

The chain uses TRBV4-3 and TRBJ2-3; 9 bases map to TRBD1. The V gene's germline CDR1 is LGHNA and CDR2 YSLEER. The CDR3 has 15 residues. The V segment lost 0 bases and the J segment 4 bases; nucleotides outside the gene matches: 2. CDR3 sequence reads: CASSQEGTGSDTQYF. The CDR3 DNA is TGCGCCAGCAGCCAAGAAGGGACAGGGTCAGATACGCAGTATTTT.

V and J are TRBV9 and TRBJ1-6; 7 bases match TRBD1. Per germline, CDR1 SGDLS and CDR2 YYNGEE. CDR3 length: 16 residues. Germline trimming cut 2 bases from V and 7 bases from J; bases unmatched to any gene: 9. CDR3 in DNA: TGTGCCAGCAGCGTGGGACAGAACTCCCTCAATTCACCCCTCCACTTT. This translates into CASSVGQNSLNSPLHF.

This clone was seen more than once but under ten times. This chain uses TRBV2 with TRBJ1-2; tentatively, D is TRBD1 (6 bases). CDR1 and CDR2 (germline): SNHLY, FYNNEI. The CDR3 covers 14 residues. V was cut by 2 bases and J by 4 bases, with 11 bases left in between. This CDR3 reads CASSEIQGAYGYTF. The CDR3 DNA reads as TGTGCCAGCAGTGAAATACAGGGAGCCTATGGCTACACCTTC.